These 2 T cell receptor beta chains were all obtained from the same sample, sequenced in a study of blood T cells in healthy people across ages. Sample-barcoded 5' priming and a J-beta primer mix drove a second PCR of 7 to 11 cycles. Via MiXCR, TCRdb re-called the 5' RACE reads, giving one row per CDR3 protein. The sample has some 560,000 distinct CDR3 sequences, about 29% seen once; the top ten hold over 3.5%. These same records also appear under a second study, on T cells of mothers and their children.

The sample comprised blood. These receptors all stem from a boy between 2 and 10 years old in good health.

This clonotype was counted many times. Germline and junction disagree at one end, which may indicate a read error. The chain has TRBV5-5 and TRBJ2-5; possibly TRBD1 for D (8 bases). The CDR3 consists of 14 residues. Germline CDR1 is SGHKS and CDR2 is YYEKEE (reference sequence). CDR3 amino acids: CASTLGGTGKTQYF. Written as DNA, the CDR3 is TGTGCCAGCACCTTGGGAGGGACAGGAAAGACCCAGTACTTC.

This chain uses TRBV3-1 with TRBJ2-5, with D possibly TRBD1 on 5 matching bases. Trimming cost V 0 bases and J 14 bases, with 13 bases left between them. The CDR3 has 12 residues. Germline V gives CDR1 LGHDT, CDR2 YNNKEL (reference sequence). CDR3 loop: CASSQERGRKYF. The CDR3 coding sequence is TGTGCCAGCAGCCAAGAAAGGGGTCGTAAATACTTC.